This T cell receptor beta chain was sequenced during a study of blood T cell repertoires in COVID-19 (dated by TCRdb to the early 2020s). In terms of the full investigation: Samples from collaborators originated in the United States, Italy and Spain and spanned both the acute and convalescent phases of COVID-19. The prospective study material was composed of cDNA or gDNA derived from T cells, B-cell-depleted T cells, or PBMCs. Subjects who had been exposed to COVID-19, were actively infected with it, or had recovered from it provided the deeply sampled blood TCRbeta repertoires that made up the dataset. The repertoires were made available in a free public database intended to serve as a resource for research on the immune response to SARS-CoV-2. Samples came from the ongoing ImmuneRACE study (first 160 participants) plus 1,254 subjects from 6 global collaborators. Sample metadata almost always included a de-identified subject ID, COVID-19 status, age in years and sex. Where available, HLA class I and class II types were obtained from metadata supplied by the sample provider rather than from assay-based typing.

The CDR3 has 16 amino acids, counting the end cysteine and phenylalanine. Just the 48-base CDR3 DNA is kept, in frame starting at base 1. The germline V and J ends show losses of 0 bases and 0 bases respectively, and no gene match explains 0 bases of the junction. From a lookup of the germline V gene, CDR1 and CDR2 are LGHNA and YNFKEQ. TCRbeta CDR3 regions were amplified from genomic DNA by means of the immunoSEQ Assay, a bias-controlled multiplex PCR. Per the source publication's procedure: Within the assay, amplification of reference gene primers was used to estimate how many nucleated cells each sample contained. Sequence reads were collapsed and filtered to measure the absolute abundance of every unique TCRbeta CDR3 rearrangement. For each sample, productive Simpson clonality was calculated by taking the square root of Simpson's diversity index across productive rearrangements. TCRdb provides this immuneACCESS table in a form limited to in-frame rearrangements. Some clones are lacking; in checked studies, under half of them reflect an unresolved V gene, and why the rest are absent is not known. V and J calls and clone size follow that table, whereas D and trimming were derived from the DNA. Recorded for this sample are over 150,000 clones; 88% of them occurred a single time. Together, the top ten hold roughly 8.6% of the sample.

This clone was seen a handful of times. This clone's antigen is unknown. No base qualities exist here, and no much larger clone lies one base off it. Results the study describes overall, beyond this receptor: Clinical and demographic metadata were provided uncurated, with the amount varying by source and participant.

Enrolling through a virtual design, the prospective study's participants ranged in age from roughly 18 to 89 years and lived across 24 United States geographic areas. In the prospective study, cohorts were assigned on the basis of participant-reported clinical history obtained from a screening survey and a study questionnaire. For ImmuneRACE Cohort 3, a participant was defined as recovered based on two consecutive negative NP/OP PCR tests, clearance by a healthcare professional, or resolution of symptoms. Mobile phlebotomists in the prospective study collected whole blood, serum and a nasopharyngeal or oropharyngeal swab from every participant. Prospective study participants could optionally give additional blood draws and questionnaires over an approximately two-month period. Prospective study blood samples were shipped either frozen or at room temperature before DNA extraction.

This TCR derives from a woman aged 18-29 years who had recovered from COVID-19. Input material: PBMCs or T cells enriched from blood (not recorded which). The chain is assembled from TRBV4-2 and TRBJ2-7, with 12 bases aligning to TRBD2. The CDR3 protein sequence reads: CASSQELAGGSYEQYF. The DNA sequence reads TGTGCCAGCAGCCAAGAACTAGCGGGAGGCTCCTACGAGCAGTACTTC.